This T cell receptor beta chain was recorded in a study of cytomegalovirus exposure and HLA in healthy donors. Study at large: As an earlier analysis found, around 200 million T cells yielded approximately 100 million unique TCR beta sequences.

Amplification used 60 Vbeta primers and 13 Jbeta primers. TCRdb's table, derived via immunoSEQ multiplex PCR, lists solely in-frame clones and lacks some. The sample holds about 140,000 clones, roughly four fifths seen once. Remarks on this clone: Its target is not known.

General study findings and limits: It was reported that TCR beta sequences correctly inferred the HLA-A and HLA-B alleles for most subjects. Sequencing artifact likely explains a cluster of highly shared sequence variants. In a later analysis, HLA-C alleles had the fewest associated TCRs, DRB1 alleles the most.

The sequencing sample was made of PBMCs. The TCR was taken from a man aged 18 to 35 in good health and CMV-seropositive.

DNA for the CDR3: TGTGCCAGCAGCTTAGTGGAGACAGGGGCTAACACTAATGAAAAACTGTTTTTT. Its translation: CASSLVETGANTNEKLFF. The chain employs TRBV7-8 and TRBJ1-4; 8 bases match TRBD1. The germline V gene encodes CDR1 SGHVS and CDR2 FQNEAQ. This CDR3 is 18 amino acids long. The ends lost 1 base at V and 2 bases at J; junction bases unmatched: 9.